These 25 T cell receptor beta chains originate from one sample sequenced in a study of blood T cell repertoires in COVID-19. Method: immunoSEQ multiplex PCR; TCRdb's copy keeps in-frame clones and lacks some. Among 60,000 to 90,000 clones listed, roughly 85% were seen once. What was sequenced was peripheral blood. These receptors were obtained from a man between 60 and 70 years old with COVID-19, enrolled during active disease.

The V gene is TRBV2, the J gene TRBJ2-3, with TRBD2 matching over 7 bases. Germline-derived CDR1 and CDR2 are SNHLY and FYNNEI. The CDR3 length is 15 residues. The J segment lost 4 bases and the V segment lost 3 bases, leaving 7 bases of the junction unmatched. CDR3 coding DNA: TGTGCCAGCAGTGAGGATGCGGGAGAGTCAGATACGCAGTATTTT. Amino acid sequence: CASSEDAGESDTQYF.

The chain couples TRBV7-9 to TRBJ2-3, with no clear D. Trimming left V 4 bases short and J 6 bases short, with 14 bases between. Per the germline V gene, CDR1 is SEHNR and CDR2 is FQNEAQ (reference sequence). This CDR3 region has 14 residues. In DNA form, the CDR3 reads TGTGCCAGCAGCTACGATAGATCCGAGGATACGCAGTATTTT. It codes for CASSYDRSEDTQYF.

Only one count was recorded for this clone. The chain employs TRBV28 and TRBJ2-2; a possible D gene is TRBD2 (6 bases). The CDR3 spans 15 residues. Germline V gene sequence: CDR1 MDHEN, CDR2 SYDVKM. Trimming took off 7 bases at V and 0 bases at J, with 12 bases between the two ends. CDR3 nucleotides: TGTGCCAGCAAGGTCGGGGGAGCGAACACCGGGGAGCTGTTTTTT. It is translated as CASKVGGANTGELFF.

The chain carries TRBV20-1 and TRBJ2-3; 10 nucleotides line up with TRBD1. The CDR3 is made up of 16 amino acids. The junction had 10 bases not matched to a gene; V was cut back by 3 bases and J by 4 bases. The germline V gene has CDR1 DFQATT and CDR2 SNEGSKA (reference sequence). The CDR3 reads CSASRVRTGGADTQYF. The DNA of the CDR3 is TGCAGTGCTAGTAGGGTGAGGACAGGGGGTGCAGATACGCAGTATTTT.

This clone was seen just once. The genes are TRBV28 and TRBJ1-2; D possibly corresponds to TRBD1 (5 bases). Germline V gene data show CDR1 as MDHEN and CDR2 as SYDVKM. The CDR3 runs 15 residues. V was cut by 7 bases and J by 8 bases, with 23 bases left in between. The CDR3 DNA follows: TGTGCCAGCAACAGCGCGGGGGGTGTGTTTAGAGGCTACACCTTC. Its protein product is CASNSAGGVFRGYTF.

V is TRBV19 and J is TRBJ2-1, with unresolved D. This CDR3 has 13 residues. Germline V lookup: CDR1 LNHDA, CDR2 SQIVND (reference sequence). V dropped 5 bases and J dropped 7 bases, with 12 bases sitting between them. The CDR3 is CASSRRFGNEQFF. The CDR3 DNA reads TGTGCCAGTAGTCGCCGGTTCGGGAATGAGCAGTTCTTC.

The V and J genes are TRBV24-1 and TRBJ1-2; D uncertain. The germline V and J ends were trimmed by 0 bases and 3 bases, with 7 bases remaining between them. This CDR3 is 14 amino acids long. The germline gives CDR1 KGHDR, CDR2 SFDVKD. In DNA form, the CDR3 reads TGTGCCACCAGTGATTTGTGGCAGGACTATGGCTACACCTTC. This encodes CATSDLWQDYGYTF.

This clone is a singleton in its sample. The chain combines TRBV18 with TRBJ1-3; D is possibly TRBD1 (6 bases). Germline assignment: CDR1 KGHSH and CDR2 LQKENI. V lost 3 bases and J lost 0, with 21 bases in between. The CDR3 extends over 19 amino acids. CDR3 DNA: TGTGCCAGCTCACCTCGGAGTTTACAGGGCTCCCTCTCTGGAAACACCATATATTTT. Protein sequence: CASSPRSLQGSLSGNTIYF.

The CDR3 nucleotides read TGTGCCAGCAGCTTGAAAGAGGGCGGAGAGTACGAGCAGTACTTC. This translates into CASSLKEGGEYEQYF. The chain combines TRBV5-4 with TRBJ2-7; D is perhaps TRBD2 (5 bases). Germline V gene sequence: CDR1 SGHNT, CDR2 YYREEE (reference sequence). Trimming shortened V by 1 base and J by 4 bases, and 15 bases separated the two germline ends. This CDR3 has 15 residues.

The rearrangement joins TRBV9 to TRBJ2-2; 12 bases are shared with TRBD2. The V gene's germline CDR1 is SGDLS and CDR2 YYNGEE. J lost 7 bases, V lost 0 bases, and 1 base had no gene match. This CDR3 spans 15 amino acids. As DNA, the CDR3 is TGTGCCAGCAGCGTAGGACTAGCGGGGGACGGGGAGCTGTTTTTT. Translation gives CASSVGLAGDGELFF. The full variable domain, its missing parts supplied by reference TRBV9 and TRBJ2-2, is DSGVTQTPKHLITATGQRVTLRCSPRSGDLSVYWYQQSLDQGLQFLIQYYNGEERAKGNILERFSAQQFPDLHSELNLSSLELGDSALYFCASSVGLAGDGELFFGEGSRLTVL.

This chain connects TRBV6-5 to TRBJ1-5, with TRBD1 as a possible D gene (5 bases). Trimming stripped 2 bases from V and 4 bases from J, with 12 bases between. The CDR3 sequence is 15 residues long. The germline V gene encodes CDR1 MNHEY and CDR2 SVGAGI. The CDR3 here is CASSYGSGPNQPQHF. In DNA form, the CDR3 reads TGTGCCAGCAGTTACGGTTCAGGGCCTAATCAGCCCCAGCATTTT.

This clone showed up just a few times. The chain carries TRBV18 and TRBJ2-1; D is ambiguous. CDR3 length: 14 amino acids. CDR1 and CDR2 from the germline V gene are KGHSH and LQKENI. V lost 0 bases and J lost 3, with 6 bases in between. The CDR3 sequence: CASSPPSIYNEQFF. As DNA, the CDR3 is TGTGCCAGCTCACCACCGTCCATCTACAATGAGCAGTTCTTC.

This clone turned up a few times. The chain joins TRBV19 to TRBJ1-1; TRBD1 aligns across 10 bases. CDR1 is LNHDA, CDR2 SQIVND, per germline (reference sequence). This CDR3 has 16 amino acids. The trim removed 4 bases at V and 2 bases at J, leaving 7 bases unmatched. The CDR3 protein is CASSTWDRGLNTEAFF. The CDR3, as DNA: TGTGCCAGTAGTACCTGGGACAGGGGTTTAAACACTGAAGCTTTCTTT.

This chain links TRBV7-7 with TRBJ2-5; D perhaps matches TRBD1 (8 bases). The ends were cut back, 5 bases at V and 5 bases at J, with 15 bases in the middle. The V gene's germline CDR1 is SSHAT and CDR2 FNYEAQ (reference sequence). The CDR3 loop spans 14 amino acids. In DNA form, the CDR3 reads TGTGCCAGCAGCCTGAACAGGGGGGGCGAGACCCAGTACTTC. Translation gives CASSLNRGGETQYF.

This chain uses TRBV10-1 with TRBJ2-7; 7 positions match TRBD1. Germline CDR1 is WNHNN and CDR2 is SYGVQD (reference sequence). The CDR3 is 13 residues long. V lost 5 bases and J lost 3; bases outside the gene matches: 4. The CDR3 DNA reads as TGCGCCAGCAGTCCCGGGACAGACTACGAGCAGTACTTC. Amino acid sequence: CASSPGTDYEQYF.

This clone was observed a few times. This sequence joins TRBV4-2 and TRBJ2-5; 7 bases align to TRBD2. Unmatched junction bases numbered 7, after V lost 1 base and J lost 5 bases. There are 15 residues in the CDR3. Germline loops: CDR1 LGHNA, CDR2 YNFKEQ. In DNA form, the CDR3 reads TGTGCCAGCAGCCAAGGACGGCTAGCGGCTGAGACCCAGTACTTC. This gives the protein CASSQGRLAAETQYF.

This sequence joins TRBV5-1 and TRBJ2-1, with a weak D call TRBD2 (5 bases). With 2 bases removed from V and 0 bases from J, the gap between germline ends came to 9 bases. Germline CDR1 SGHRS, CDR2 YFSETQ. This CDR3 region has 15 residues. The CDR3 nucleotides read TGCGCCAGCAGCTTACAAGGGAGCTCCTACAATGAGCAGTTCTTC. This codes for CASSLQGSSYNEQFF.

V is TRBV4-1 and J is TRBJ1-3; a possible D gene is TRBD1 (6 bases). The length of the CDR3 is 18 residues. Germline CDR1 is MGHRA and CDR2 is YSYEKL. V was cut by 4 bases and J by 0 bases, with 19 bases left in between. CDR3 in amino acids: CASSLNPGTFFSGNTIYF. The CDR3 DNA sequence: TGCGCCAGCAGCCTGAATCCTGGGACATTTTTCTCTGGAAACACCATATATTTT.

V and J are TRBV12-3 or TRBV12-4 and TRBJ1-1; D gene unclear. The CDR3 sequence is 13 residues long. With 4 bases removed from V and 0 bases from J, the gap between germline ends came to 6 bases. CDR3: CASSYKLNTEAFF. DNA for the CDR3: TGTGCCAGCAGTTACAAATTGAACACTGAAGCTTTCTTT.

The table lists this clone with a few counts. CDR3 in amino acids: CASSLIATGELFF. CDR3 bases: TGTGCCAGCAGCCTCATAGCAACCGGGGAGCTGTTTTTT. The chain links TRBV7-9 to TRBJ2-2, with D unresolved. The CDR3 has 13 amino acids. V was cut by 5 bases and J by 5 bases, with 9 bases left in between. Per the germline V gene, CDR1 is SEHNR and CDR2 is FQNEAQ (reference sequence).

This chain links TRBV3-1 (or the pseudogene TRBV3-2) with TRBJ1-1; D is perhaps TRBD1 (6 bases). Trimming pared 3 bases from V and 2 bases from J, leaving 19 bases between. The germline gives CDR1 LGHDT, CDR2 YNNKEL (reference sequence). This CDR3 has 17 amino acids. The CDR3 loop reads CASSHSQRWGRNTEAFF. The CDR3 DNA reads TGTGCCAGCAGCCACTCACAGAGGTGGGGGCGAAACACTGAAGCTTTCTTT.

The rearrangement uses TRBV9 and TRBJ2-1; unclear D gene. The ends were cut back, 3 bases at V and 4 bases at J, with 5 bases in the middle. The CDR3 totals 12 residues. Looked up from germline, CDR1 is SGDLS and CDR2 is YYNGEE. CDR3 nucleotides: TGTGCCAGCAGCGGGAGTTACAATGAGCAGTTCTTC. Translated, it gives CASSGSYNEQFF.

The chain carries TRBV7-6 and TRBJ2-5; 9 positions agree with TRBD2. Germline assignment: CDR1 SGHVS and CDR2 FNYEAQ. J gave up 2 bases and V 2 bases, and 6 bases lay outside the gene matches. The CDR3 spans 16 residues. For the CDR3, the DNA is TGTGCCAGCAGCTTAACGCCTAGCGGGGCTCAAGAGACCCAGTACTTC. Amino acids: CASSLTPSGAQETQYF.

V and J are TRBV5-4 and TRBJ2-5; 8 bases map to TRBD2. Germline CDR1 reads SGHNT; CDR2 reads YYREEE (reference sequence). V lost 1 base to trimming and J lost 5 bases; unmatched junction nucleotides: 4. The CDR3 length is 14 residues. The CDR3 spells CASSLPGGPETQYF. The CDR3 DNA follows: TGTGCCAGCAGCTTGCCGGGGGGGCCCGAGACCCAGTACTTC.

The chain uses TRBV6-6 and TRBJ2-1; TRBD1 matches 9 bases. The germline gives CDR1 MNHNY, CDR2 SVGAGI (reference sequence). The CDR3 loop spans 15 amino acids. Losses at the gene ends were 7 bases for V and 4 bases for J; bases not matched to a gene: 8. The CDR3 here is CASKRPGQGYNEQFF. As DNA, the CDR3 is TGTGCCAGCAAGCGACCGGGACAGGGTTACAATGAGCAGTTCTTC.